These T cell receptor beta chains were read from a single sample in a study of PD-1 blockade in classical Hodgkin lymphoma. The data were produced by immunoSEQ multiplex PCR, yet TCRdb's version contains in-frame clones alone and is incomplete. Among around 99,000 clones listed, 75% to 85% were seen once. Sample: peripheral blood mononuclear cells (PBMCs), taken before the second cycle of nivolumab. The receptor source for this set is a human donor with classical Hodgkin lymphoma. The conserved cysteine and the conserved F or W are not part of the CDR3 here. The order of the fields is V gene, D gene, CDR3 length, J gene, CDR3 protein. A D gene is named only where the DNA matches it firmly.

>TRBV19|TRBD1|12|TRBJ1-2
ASTLTGLFGGYT
>TRBV10-3|NA|12|TRBJ2-5
AISESGSGETQY
>TRBV10-2|NA|10|TRBJ2-7
ASSPLRGEQY
>TRBV27|TRBD2|11|TRBJ2-5
ASSFGRRETQY
>TRBV19|TRBD1|14|TRBJ1-2
ASSPIGQGGNYGYT
>TRBV20-1|NA|8|TRBJ2-3
SASADTQY
>TRBV7-3|NA|13|TRBJ2-6
ASSSQAAGANVLT
>TRBV10-2|TRBD1|12|TRBJ1-2
ASQPGQGRYGYT
>TRBV2|NA|12|TRBJ1-4
ASSWVMGNEKLF
>TRBV7-2|NA|11|TRBJ2-1
ASSLYSYNEQF
>TRBV7-9|NA|12|TRBJ2-3
ASSLAVSTDTQY
>TRBV18|NA|13|TRBJ2-1
ASSPGLEEYNEQF
>TRBV7-3|TRBD1|16|TRBJ2-6
ASSLTETGTSGANVLT
>TRBV2|TRBD2|15|TRBJ2-1
ASSDPGTSGYYNEQF
>TRBV5-1|NA|13|TRBJ2-7
ASSPGQTLSYEQY
>TRBV7-2|TRBD2|12|TRBJ2-1
ASSSSGRSNEQF
>TRBV6-6|NA|11|TRBJ1-2
ASSYREDYGYT
>TRBV6-1|NA|13|TRBJ2-7
ASRSPELANYEQY
>TRBV6-1|TRBD1|13|TRBJ1-2
ASSGARTGGNGYT
>TRBV21-1|NA|12|TRBJ1-2
ASSKHPANYGYT
>TRBV10-1|NA|15|TRBJ2-1
ASSESGGAGVAGEQF